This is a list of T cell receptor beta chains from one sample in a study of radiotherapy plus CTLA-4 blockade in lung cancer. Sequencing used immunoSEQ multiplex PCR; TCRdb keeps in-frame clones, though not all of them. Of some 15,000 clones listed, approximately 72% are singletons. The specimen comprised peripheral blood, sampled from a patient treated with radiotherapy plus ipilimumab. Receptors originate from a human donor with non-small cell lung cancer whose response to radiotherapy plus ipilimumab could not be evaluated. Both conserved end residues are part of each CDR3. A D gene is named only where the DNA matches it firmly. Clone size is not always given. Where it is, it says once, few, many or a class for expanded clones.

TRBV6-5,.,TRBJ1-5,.,CATGSSNQPQHF,TGTGCCACAGGGTCCAGCAATCAGCCCCAGCATTTT
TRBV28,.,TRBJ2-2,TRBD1,CASSPPGQGAKGAGELFF,TGTGCCAGCAGTCCACCGGGACAGGGAGCAAAAGGGGCCGGGGAGCTGTTTTTT
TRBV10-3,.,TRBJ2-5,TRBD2,CAISDRGGLRETQYF,TGTGCCATCAGTGATCGGGGGGGCCTTAGGGAGACCCAGTACTTC
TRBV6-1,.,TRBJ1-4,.,CASRGQPTNEKLFF,TGTGCCAGCAGAGGACAGCCAACTAATGAAAAACTGTTTTTT
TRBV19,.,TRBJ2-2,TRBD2,CASRNSGGLNTGELFF,TGTGCCAGCAGGAATAGCGGGGGGCTTAACACCGGGGAGCTGTTTTTT
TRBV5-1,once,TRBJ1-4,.,CASSSQGINEKLFF,TGCGCCAGCAGCTCACAGGGCATTAATGAAAAACTGTTTTTT
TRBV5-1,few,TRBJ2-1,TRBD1,CASSFGTGQVNEQFF,TGCGCCAGCAGCTTCGGGACAGGGCAAGTCAATGAGCAGTTCTTC
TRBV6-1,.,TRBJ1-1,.,CASSEAAGLETEAFF,TGTGCCAGCAGTGAAGCGGCAGGGTTAGAAACTGAAGCTTTCTTT
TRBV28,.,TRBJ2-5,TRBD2,CASSSLPGLAGLQETQYF,TGTGCCAGCAGTTCTCTACCGGGACTAGCGGGGCTGCAAGAGACCCAGTACTTC
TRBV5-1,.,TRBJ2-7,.,CASSLGQTYSYEQYF,TGCGCCAGCAGCTTGGGACAGACTTACTCCTACGAGCAGTACTTC
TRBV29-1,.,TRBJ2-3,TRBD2,CSVGTSGVTDTQYF,TGCAGCGTCGGGACTAGCGGGGTCACAGATACGCAGTATTTT
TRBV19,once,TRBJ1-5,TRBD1,CASSNQQGNQPQHF,TGTGCCAGTAGTAACCAACAGGGGAATCAGCCCCAGCATTTT
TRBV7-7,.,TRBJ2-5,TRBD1,CASSPGTGEGGETQYF,TGTGCTAGCAGCCCTGGGACAGGGGAGGGCGGAGAGACCCAGTACTTC
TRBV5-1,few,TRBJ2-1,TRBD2,CASSLGAGLAGYNEQFF,TGCGCCAGCAGCTTGGGTGCTGGACTAGCGGGGTACAATGAGCAGTTCTTC
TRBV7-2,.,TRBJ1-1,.,CASISRGSEAFF,TGTGCCAGCATCTCTCGAGGGAGTGAAGCTTTCTTT
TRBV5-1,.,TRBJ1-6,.,CASSLTSSYNSPLHF,TGCGCCAGCAGCTTGACCAGCTCCTATAATTCACCCCTCCACTTT
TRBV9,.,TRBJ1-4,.,CASSVGPGGYEKLFF,TGTGCCAGCAGCGTAGGCCCTGGGGGGTATGAAAAACTGTTTTTT
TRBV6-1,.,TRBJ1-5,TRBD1,CASSQGQVSNQPQHF,TGTGCCAGCAGTCAAGGACAGGTGAGCAATCAGCCCCAGCATTTT
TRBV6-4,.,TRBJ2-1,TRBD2,CASSDSGGSMNEQFF,TGTGCCAGCAGTGACTCCGGGGGGAGTATGAATGAGCAGTTCTTC
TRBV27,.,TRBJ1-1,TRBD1,CASTSGQGGTEAFF,TGTGCCAGCACCTCGGGACAGGGAGGGACTGAAGCTTTCTTT
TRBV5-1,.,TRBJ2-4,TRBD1,CASSTGQDAKNIQYF,TGCGCCAGCAGCACAGGACAGGATGCCAAAAACATTCAGTACTTC
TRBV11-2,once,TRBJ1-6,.,CASSLSTETYNSPLHF,TGTGCCAGCAGCTTATCGACAGAGACTTATAATTCACCCCTCCACTTT
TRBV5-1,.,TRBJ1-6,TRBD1,CASSSGTGDSPLHF,TGCGCCAGCAGCTCCGGGACAGGAGATTCACCCCTCCACTTT
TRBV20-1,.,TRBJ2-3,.,CSASFQDTQYF,TGCAGTGCTAGCTTCCAGGATACGCAGTATTTT